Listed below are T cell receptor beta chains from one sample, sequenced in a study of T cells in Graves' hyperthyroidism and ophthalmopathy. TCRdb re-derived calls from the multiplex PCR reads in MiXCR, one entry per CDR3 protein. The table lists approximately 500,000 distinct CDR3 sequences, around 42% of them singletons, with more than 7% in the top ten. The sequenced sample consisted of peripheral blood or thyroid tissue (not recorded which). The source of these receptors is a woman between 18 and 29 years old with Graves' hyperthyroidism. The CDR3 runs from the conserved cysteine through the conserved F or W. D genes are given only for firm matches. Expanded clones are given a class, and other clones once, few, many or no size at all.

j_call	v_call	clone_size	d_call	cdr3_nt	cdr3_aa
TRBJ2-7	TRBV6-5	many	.	TGTGCCAGCAGTTACTCGGTCCGAAGCAGGGAGCAGTACTTC	CASSYSVRSREQYF
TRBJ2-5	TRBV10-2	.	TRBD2	TGCGCCAGTCAAGGACTAGCGGGGCGAGAGACCCAGTACTTC	CASQGLAGRETQYF
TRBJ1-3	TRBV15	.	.	TGTGCCACCAGCAGAGACCAGGGGAGAGACACCATATATTTT	CATSRDQGRDTIYF
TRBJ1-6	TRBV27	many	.	TGTGCCAGCCGCCGCCGTGGCGACAGCAATAATTCACCCCTCCACTTT	CASRRRGDSNNSPLHF
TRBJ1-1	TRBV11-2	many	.	TGTGCCAGCAGCTTATTTCAAAACACTGAAGCTTTCTTT	CASSLFQNTEAFF
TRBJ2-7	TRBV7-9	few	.	TGTGCCAGCAGTCATCTTGTCGGGAGCCCGAACTACGAGCAGTACTTC	CASSHLVGSPNYEQYF
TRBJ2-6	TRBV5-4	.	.	TGTGCCAGCAGCTTGGCGCAGGGTGGCGGCACTGAAGCTTTC	CASSLAQGGGTEAF
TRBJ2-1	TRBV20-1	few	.	TGCAGTGCTAAGAGAATAGTGAACAATGAGCAGTTCTTC	CSAKRIVNNEQFF
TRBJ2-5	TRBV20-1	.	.	TGCAGTGCTAGGGGGACGGCCGCGGAGACCCAGTACTTC	CSARGTAAETQYF
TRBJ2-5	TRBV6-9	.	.	TGTGCCAGCAGTTACACGGGACTCCTATCGGCAGAGACCCAGTACTTC	CASSYTGLLSAETQYF
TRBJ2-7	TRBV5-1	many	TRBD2	TGCGCCAGCAGCTCCGGGACTACCTACTCCTACGAGCAGTACTTC	CASSSGTTYSYEQYF
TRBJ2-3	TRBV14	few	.	TGTGCCAGCAGCCCGTTCCGCACAGATACGCAGTATTTT	CASSPFRTDTQYF
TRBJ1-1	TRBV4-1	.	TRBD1	TGCGCCAGCAGCCCCGACAGGGGGCCGATGAACACTGAAGCTTTCTTT	CASSPDRGPMNTEAFF
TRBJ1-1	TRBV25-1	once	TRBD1	TGTGCCTCCCTCCGGGACAGGGAAAGCACTGAAGCTTTCTTT	CASLRDRESTEAFF
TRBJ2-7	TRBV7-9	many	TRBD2	TGTGCCAGCAGCCAGAGGGGATCGCCCGGGACTAGCGGGAGTCACGAGCAGTACTTC	CASSQRGSPGTSGSHEQYF
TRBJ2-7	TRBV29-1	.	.	TGCAGCTTCTCGCGAACATCCTACGAGCAGTACTTC	CSFSRTSYEQYF
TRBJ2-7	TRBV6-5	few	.	TGTGCCAGCAGTTTAGGTGAGGGCAGGGGGGCCTACGAGCAGTACTTC	CASSLGEGRGAYEQYF
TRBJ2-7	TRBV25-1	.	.	TGTGCCAGCAGCGTACTGAACGACGAGGGGTCCTACGAGCAGTACTTC	CASSVLNDEGSYEQYF
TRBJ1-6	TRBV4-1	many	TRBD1	TGCGCCAGCAGCCAACCCCGACAGGGGGCTGGATCACCCCTCCACTTT	CASSQPRQGAGSPLHF
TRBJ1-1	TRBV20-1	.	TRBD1	TGCAGCTCACCCGGGACAGGGACCAACATGAACACTGAAGCTTTCTTT	CSSPGTGTNMNTEAFF
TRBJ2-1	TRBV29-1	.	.	TGCAGCGCACCGACAGAGCCCTACAATGAGCAGTTCTTC	CSAPTEPYNEQFF
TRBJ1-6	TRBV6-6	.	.	TGTGCCAGCAGTTACCCAAATTCACCCCTCCACTTT	CASSYPNSPLHF
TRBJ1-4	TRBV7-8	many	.	TGTGCCAGCAGCTCGCACGACGCAACTAATGAAAAACTGTTTTTT	CASSSHDATNEKLFF
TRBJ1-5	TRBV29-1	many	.	TGCAGCGTAGCTGGGGGTAATCAGCCCCAGCATTTT	CSVAGGNQPQHF
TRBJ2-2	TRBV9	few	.	TGTGCCAGCAGGGGCAGGGTGAACACCGGGGAGCTGTTTTTT	CASRGRVNTGELFF
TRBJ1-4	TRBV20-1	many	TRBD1	TGCAGTGCTAGAGATTACCCACAGGGGAATGAAAAACTGTTTTTT	CSARDYPQGNEKLFF
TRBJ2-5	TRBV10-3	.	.	TGTGCCATAACAGGGGCCGGGAGTGAGACCCAGTACTTC	CAITGAGSETQYF
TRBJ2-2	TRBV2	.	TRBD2	TGTGCCAGCAGCCAGACTGGGACTAGCGGGGAGCTGTTTTTT	CASSQTGTSGELFF
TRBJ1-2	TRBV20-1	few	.	TGCAGTGCCCGACCGGGCGGAATCTCCGGTTATGGCTACACCTTC	CSARPGGISGYGYTF
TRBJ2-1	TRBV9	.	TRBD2	TGTGCCAGCAGCGGAGGACTAGCGGGACCGGCGGATGAGCAGTTCTTC	CASSGGLAGPADEQFF
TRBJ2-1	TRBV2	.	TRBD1	TGTGCCAGCCGGGGACAGGGGGCAATGTACAATGAGCAGTTCTTC	CASRGQGAMYNEQFF
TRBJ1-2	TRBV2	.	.	TGTGCCGGCAGTGACCCGCCGGTAGCTAACTATGGCTACACCTTC	CAGSDPPVANYGYTF
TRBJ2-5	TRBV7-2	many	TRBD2	TGTGCCAGCAGGATAGCGGGAGCTGTCGAGACCCAGTACTTC	CASRIAGAVETQYF
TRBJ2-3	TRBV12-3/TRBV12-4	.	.	TGTGCCAGCACGGGTCCCACAGATACGCAGTATTTT	CASTGPTDTQYF
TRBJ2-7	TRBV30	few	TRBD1	TGTGCCTGGACTGGGACAGGGGACTACGAGCAGTACTTC	CAWTGTGDYEQYF
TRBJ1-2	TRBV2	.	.	TGTGCCAGCGGTACCCGGGACCGCTATGGCTACACCTTC	CASGTRDRYGYTF
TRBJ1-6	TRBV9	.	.	TGTGCCAGCAGCGTGACACAGGGCAGGAATTCACCCCTCCACTTT	CASSVTQGRNSPLHF
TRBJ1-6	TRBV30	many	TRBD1	TGTGCCTGGAGTCGACAGGGTAACAATTCACCCCTCCACTTT	CAWSRQGNNSPLHF
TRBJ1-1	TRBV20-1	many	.	TGCAGTGCTACGATCGGGGGTCGGAAAGAAGCTTTCTTT	CSATIGGRKEAFF
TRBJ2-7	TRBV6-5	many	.	TGTGCCAGCAGTTCGAGAGACGAGCAGTACTTC	CASSSRDEQYF
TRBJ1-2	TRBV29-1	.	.	TGCAGCTTCTTAGCGGGAGGCTACACCTTC	CSFLAGGYTF
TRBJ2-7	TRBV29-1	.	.	TGCAGCCAGGGGACGGGGGCCTACGAGCAGTACTTC	CSQGTGAYEQYF
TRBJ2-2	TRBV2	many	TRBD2	TGTGCCAGCAAGGGGAGCGGGAGGAACACCGGGGAGCTGTTTTTT	CASKGSGRNTGELFF
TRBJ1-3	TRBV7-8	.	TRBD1	TGTGCCAGCAGCTTAGCGGGGACAGACTATGGCTACACCATATATTTT	CASSLAGTDYGYTIYF
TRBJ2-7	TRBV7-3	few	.	TGTGCCAGTGGCCTTCGGGACGGCTCCTACGAGCAGTACTTC	CASGLRDGSYEQYF
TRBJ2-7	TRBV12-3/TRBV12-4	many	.	TGTGCCAGCAGTGCTACGTACGAGCAGTACTTC	CASSATYEQYF
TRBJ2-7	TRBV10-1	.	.	TGCGCCAGCAGTGAGGTGACGTCCAGCTCCTACGAGCAGTACTTC	CASSEVTSSSYEQYF
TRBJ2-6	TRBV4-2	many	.	TGTGCCAGCAGCCAAGTGGGGACCGGGGCCAACGTCCTGACTTTC	CASSQVGTGANVLTF
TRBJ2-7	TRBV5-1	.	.	TGCGCCAGCAGCTTGGTTTTCGGCAGCTCAATATATGAGCAGTACTTC	CASSLVFGSSIYEQYF
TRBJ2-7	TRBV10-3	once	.	TGTGCCATCAGCGGGGGCCTCGGCTACTTGAACTACGAGCAGTACTTC	CAISGGLGYLNYEQYF
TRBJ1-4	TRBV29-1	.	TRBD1	TGCAGCGCGCGGGACAGCACCGGGGAAAAACTGTTTTTT	CSARDSTGEKLFF